This TCR beta chain was retrieved from a study of blood T cell repertoires in COVID-19 (dated by TCRdb to the early 2020s). Background on the whole study: Samples covering the acute and convalescent phases of COVID-19 were provided by collaborators in the United States, Italy and Spain. The material from the prospective study consisted of cDNA or gDNA derived from T cells, B-cell-depleted T cells, or PBMCs. Deeply sampled blood TCRbeta repertoires from subjects exposed to, actively infected with, or recovered from COVID-19 were included in the dataset. The repertoires were made available in a free public database intended to serve as a resource for research on the immune response to SARS-CoV-2. The samples were drawn from two sources: the first 160 participants of the ongoing ImmuneRACE study, and 1,000 to 1,500 subjects contributed by 6 global collaborators. Sample metadata almost always included a de-identified subject ID, COVID-19 status, age in years and sex. Where available, HLA class I and class II types were obtained from metadata supplied by the sample provider rather than from assay-based typing.

TCRbeta CDR3 regions were amplified from genomic DNA using the immunoSEQ Assay, a bias-controlled multiplex PCR. The authors processed their data as follows. Nucleated cell counts per sample were estimated from amplification of reference gene primers within the assay. Sequence reads were collapsed and filtered to measure the absolute abundance of every unique TCRbeta CDR3 rearrangement. For each sample, productive Simpson clonality was calculated as the square root of Simpson's diversity index across productive rearrangements. The source is immuneACCESS, and TCRdb retained only in-frame sequences with V and J called. Part of the clones is not carried over; for the studies checked, unresolved V genes explain less than half of this, and the remainder is unexplained. The DNA gave D and trimming, while V, J and clone size come from that table. The sample yields 80,000 to 90,000 clones; roughly four fifths were counted once. The top ten hold 0.95% to 1.5% of the sample.

As for this clone: The antigen this receptor binds is unknown. Base qualities are not recorded, but no much larger clone differs from it by a single base.

Study-wide findings and limitations: Clinical and demographic metadata were provided uncurated, with the amount varying by source and participant.

A distance of 13 bases separates the germline ends of V and J, which lose 7 bases and 3 bases respectively. From cysteine to phenylalanine, the CDR3 is 15 amino acids long. The entry retains the CDR3 DNA only, 45 bases that are in frame from base 1. Reading the germline V gene gives CDR1 MNHEY and CDR2 SVGAGI. Collaborating institutions collected whole blood in K2EDTA tubes following their own protocols. For TCRbeta analysis, collaborator samples were shipped as frozen whole blood, as isolated PBMCs, or as DNA extracted from either sample type. The sequence was obtained from a woman older than 75 with acute or convalescent COVID-19. What was sequenced was peripheral blood. Here the chain combines TRBV6-5 and TRBJ2-6; possibly the D gene is TRBD1, per 6 matching bases. Here the CDR3 is given as CASKRNRVGANVLTF. Read as DNA, the sequence is TGTGCCAGCAAGAGAAACAGGGTTGGGGCCAACGTCCTGACTTTC.